A selection of T cell receptor beta chains follows, all from one sample in a study of beta chain features in type 1 diabetes. TCRdb's table, derived via immunoSEQ multiplex PCR, lists solely in-frame clones and lacks some. This table holds about 390,000 clones, over 8.5% found once. The material sequenced was central memory CD4+ T cells from blood. These receptors were collected from a man between 25 and 39 years old with type 1 diabetes. Both conserved end residues are part of each CDR3. D genes are given only for firm matches. Expanded clones are given a class, and other clones once, few, many or no size at all.

d_call	clone_size	v_call	j_call	cdr3_aa	cdr3_nt
NA	NA	TRBV30	TRBJ1-3	CAWSSGISGNTIYF	TGTGCCTGGAGCTCAGGTATCTCTGGAAACACCATATATTTT
NA	few	TRBV7-9	TRBJ2-1	CASSFVNGGEQFF	TGTGCCAGCAGCTTTGTCAACGGGGGTGAGCAGTTCTTC
NA	few	TRBV5-1	TRBJ2-7	CASSSVRGGSYEQYF	TGCGCCAGCTCCTCAGTACGAGGGGGTTCCTACGAGCAGTACTTC
NA	NA	TRBV5-1	TRBJ2-6	CASSHRPDGANVLTF	TGCGCCAGCAGCCATAGGCCAGACGGGGCCAACGTCCTGACTTTC
NA	NA	TRBV5-1	TRBJ2-1	CASSRDQGGSYNEQFF	TGCGCCAGCAGCCGGGACCAGGGCGGCTCCTACAATGAGCAGTTCTTC
TRBD1	NA	TRBV11-2	TRBJ2-7	CASSFGTGTREQYF	TGTGCCAGCAGCTTCGGGACAGGTACTCGGGAGCAGTACTTC
TRBD1	few	TRBV29-1	TRBJ2-6	CSVETRTGSGANVLTF	TGCAGCGTTGAGACAAGGACAGGGTCTGGGGCCAACGTCCTGACTTTC
NA	NA	TRBV29-1	TRBJ2-3	CSVEDLEGGPIPQYF	TGCAGCGTTGAAGATCTAGAGGGAGGCCCTATCCCGCAGTATTTT
NA	NA	TRBV19	TRBJ2-4	CASSIGRGGIQYF	TGTGCCAGTAGTATAGGGAGGGGAGGCATTCAGTACTTC
NA	few	TRBV28	TRBJ2-7	CASSFQEGFWYF	TGTGCCAGCAGTTTCCAGGAAGGGTTTTGGTACTTC
TRBD1	NA	TRBV5-1	TRBJ2-5	CASSPGTGRETQYF	TGCGCCAGCAGCCCGGGGACAGGGAGAGAGACCCAGTACTTC